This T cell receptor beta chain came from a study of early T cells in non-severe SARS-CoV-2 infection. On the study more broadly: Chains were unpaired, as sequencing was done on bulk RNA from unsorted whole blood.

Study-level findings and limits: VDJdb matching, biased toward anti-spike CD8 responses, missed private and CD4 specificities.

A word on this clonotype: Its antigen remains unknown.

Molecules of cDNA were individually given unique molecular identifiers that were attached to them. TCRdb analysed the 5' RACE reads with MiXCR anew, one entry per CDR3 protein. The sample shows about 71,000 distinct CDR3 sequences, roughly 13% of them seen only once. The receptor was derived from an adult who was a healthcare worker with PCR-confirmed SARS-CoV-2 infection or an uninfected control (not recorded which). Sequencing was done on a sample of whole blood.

In DNA, the CDR3 is TGTGCCAGCAGCTACTACAGGGTTTACAATTCACCCCTCCACTTT. Encoded protein: CASSYYRVYNSPLHF. The chain has TRBV2 and TRBJ1-6; D perhaps matches TRBD1 (6 bases). Germline CDR1 SNHLY, CDR2 FYNNEI. Trimming left V 6 bases short and J 7 bases short, with 16 bases between. The CDR3 is 15 amino acids.